This T cell receptor beta chain was obtained from a study of cytomegalovirus exposure and HLA in healthy donors. The primer mix had 60 Vbeta and 13 Jbeta primers. Here immunoSEQ multiplex PCR was the method, and the copy in TCRdb shows in-frame clones only, minus some. The table shows about 43,000 clones, with roughly 60% occurring only once. The CDR3 length is 16 residues. Germline lookup yields CDR1 MNHEY and CDR2 SVGAGI. V gave up 0 bases and J gave up 6 bases; unmatched junction bases: 7. Study outcomes and limitations: In a later analysis, specific HLA alleles were associated with 15,000 to 20,000 TCR beta sequences at a 0.05 false discovery rate. Researchers left out some V segments, among them TRBV6-2 and TRBV6-3, as indistinguishable.

Remarks on this clone: Its matching antigen is unknown.

This receptor was identified in a man aged 55 to 69 in good health and CMV-seropositive. Sample: PBMCs. The chain recombines TRBV6-5 with TRBJ2-1, with TRBD1 identical over 8 bases. The CDR3 loop is CASSYSIGTGVNEQFF. For the CDR3, the DNA is TGTGCCAGCAGTTACTCAATCGGGACAGGTGTCAATGAGCAGTTCTTC.